What follows describes a single T cell receptor (beta chain). Its cognate antigen is unknown. There are 13 residues in the CDR3. These data come from a study of T cells expressing NK-cell markers. Study-level information: Most of the eight sequenced donors tested HCMV-seropositive; one tested seronegative.

The TCR beta cDNA came from 5'RACE template switching with UMIs. Each CDR3 protein gets one entry in TCRdb, which reprocessed the 5' RACE reads and gives no DNA. The table counts about half a million distinct CDR3 sequences; under 1.5% lies in the top ten. Notes on the study in general: No clear determination of HCMV specificity was made for expanded NKG2C+ T cell clones. The study found these clonotypes also leading the CD3+CD56-NKG2C+ fraction in several donors.

Sequencing was done on a sample of blood T cells: a sorted CD56 or NKG2C T cell subset, CD4+ or CD8+ T cells, or bulk PBMC T cells (not recorded which). The gene calls are TRBV12-3 or TRBV12-4 and TRBJ1-2; TCRdb outputs TRBD1, but without DNA this stays unchecked. The source is a woman aged 45-59 years in good health. CDR3 protein: CAITAPRGGGYTF.